Each of the 27 T cell receptor beta chains below was sequenced from the same sample in a study of shared clonotypes between healthy human individuals. CD8 cells classed as naive were CD45RO-negative and positively selected for CCR7, excluding terminally differentiated effector memory CD45RA+ cells. This table comes from immunoSEQ multiplex PCR, and its TCRdb copy is limited to in-frame clones, with some not included. The repertoire consists of about 2.2 million clones, with approximately 94% occurring once and the leading ten covering around 1.7%. The material sequenced was naive CD8+ T cells from PBMCs. The receptors were sampled from a man between 18 and 29 years old in good health. Some clones in this sample may be carry-over from other donors' samples.

The V and J genes are TRBV14 and TRBJ2-7, with D hard to call. CDR1 and CDR2 from the germline V gene are SGHDN and FVKESK. The CDR3 loop spans 13 amino acids. V dropped 4 bases and J dropped 3 bases, with 10 bases sitting between them. Here the CDR3 DNA reads TGTGCCAGCAGCCCGGTAAGAAACTACGAGCAGTACTTC. This sequence encodes CASSPVRNYEQYF. The variable domain in full, completed from reference TRBV14 and TRBJ2-7, reads EAGVTQFPSHSVIEKGQTVTLRCDPISGHDNLYWYRRVMGKEIKFLLHFVKESKQDESGMPNNRFLAERTGGTYSTLKVQPAELEDSGVYFCASSPVRNYEQYFGPGTRLTVT.

The rearrangement uses TRBV6-1 and TRBJ1-5; D might be TRBD1 (6 bases). Germline V CDR1 and CDR2: MNHNS, SASEGT. The V and J ends lost 3 bases and 6 bases respectively, with 18 bases between them. The length of the CDR3 is 16 residues. This CDR3 is CASSELRQAGFQPQHF. CDR3 in DNA: TGTGCCAGCAGTGAGCTACGACAGGCGGGGTTTCAGCCCCAGCATTTT.

The chain employs TRBV5-1 and TRBJ2-1, with 16 bases identical to TRBD2. Germline loops: CDR1 SGHRS, CDR2 YFSETQ. Germline trimming cut 4 bases from V and 8 bases from J; bases unmatched to any gene: 9. This CDR3 has 17 amino acids. CDR3 loop: CASSAGTSGRAFDEQFF. The DNA for the CDR3 is TGCGCCAGCAGCGCCGGGACTAGCGGGAGGGCCTTCGATGAGCAGTTCTTC.

The V and J genes are TRBV19 and TRBJ2-5, with TRBD1 identical over 7 bases. The J segment lost 4 bases and the V segment lost 5 bases, leaving 13 bases of the junction unmatched. The CDR3 spans 16 residues. The germline V gene encodes CDR1 LNHDA and CDR2 SQIVND (reference sequence). This CDR3 reads CASSARTGALGETQYF. Written as DNA, the CDR3 is TGTGCCAGTAGTGCAAGAACAGGGGCCCTGGGAGAGACCCAGTACTTC. Full variable domain (outside the CDR3, taken from reference TRBV19 and TRBJ2-5): DGGITQSPKYLFRKEGQNVTLSCEQNLNHDAMYWYRQDPGQGLRLIYYSQIVNDFQKGDIAEGYSVSREKKESFPLTVTSAQKNPTAFYLCASSARTGALGETQYFGPGTRLLVL.

The rearrangement joins TRBV2 to TRBJ2-7; D might be TRBD2 (6 bases). The V gene lost 5 bases and the J gene lost 4 bases, with 15 bases spanning the gap. Germline values: CDR1 SNHLY, CDR2 FYNNEI. The CDR3 totals 14 residues. In nucleotides, the CDR3 is TGTGCCAGCAGTCACCGGGACTTTTTATACGAGCAGTACTTC. Protein: CASSHRDFLYEQYF.

The chain joins TRBV13 to TRBJ2-5, with TRBD2 identical over 14 bases. Per the germline V gene, CDR1 is PRHDT and CDR2 is FYEKMQ (reference sequence). V trimming: 5 bases; J trimming: 2 bases; junction bases outside the gene matches: 4. The CDR3 covers 16 residues. This chain's CDR3 is CASSTRLAGGQETQYF. The CDR3, as DNA: TGTGCCAGCAGCACGCGACTAGCGGGAGGGCAAGAGACCCAGTACTTC.

With regard to this clone: This same CDR3 is encoded by further DNA sequences in the sample. DNA for the CDR3: TGTGCCAGCAGCTTGGGACAGCACTATGGCTACACCTTC. This translates into CASSLGQHYGYTF. The V and J genes are TRBV5-6 and TRBJ1-2, with D possibly matching TRBD1 (5 bases). Trimming stripped 0 bases from V and 3 bases from J, with 6 bases between. Germline loops: CDR1 SGHDT, CDR2 YYEEEE. The CDR3 is 13 residues long.

This rearrangement joins TRBV7-3 to TRBJ2-1, with a tentative D call TRBD2 (5 bases). The CDR3 contains 15 residues. V lost 0 bases and J lost 6, with 12 bases in between. The germline CDR1 and CDR2 sequences are SGHTA and FQGTGA. The CDR3 protein is CASSLTRAVGNEQFF. DNA for the CDR3: TGTGCCAGCAGCTTAACGCGGGCTGTGGGCAATGAGCAGTTCTTC.

The CDR3 DNA reads TGTGCCAGCAGTTTAATCGCGAACACCATATATTTT. Encoded protein: CASSLIANTIYF. The gene calls are TRBV28 and TRBJ1-3; D call uncertain. V was trimmed by 2 bases and J by 7 bases, leaving 6 bases between them. Germline assignment: CDR1 MDHEN and CDR2 SYDVKM. The CDR3 length is 12 residues.

This chain uses TRBV29-1 with TRBJ2-6; TRBD2 matches at 8 bases. CDR1 is SQVTM, CDR2 ANQGSEA, per germline. The CDR3 is 15 amino acids. The CDR3: CGALGGGAGANVLTF. DNA of the CDR3: TGCGGTGCTCTCGGGGGGGGCGCTGGGGCCAACGTCCTGACTTTC.

The rearrangement links TRBV7-9 to TRBJ2-1; weak D call: TRBD2 (6 bases). The germline V and J ends were trimmed by 4 bases and 5 bases, with 9 bases remaining between them. There are 13 residues in the CDR3. CDR1 SEHNR and CDR2 FQNEAQ come from the germline V gene (reference sequence). This CDR3 is CASSWAGNNEQFF. CDR3 in DNA: TGTGCCAGCAGCTGGGCGGGGAACAATGAGCAGTTCTTC.

V usage is TRBV27 and J usage is TRBJ2-7; TRBD1 is a possible D gene (5 bases). Germline CDR1 reads MNHEY; CDR2 reads SMNVEV (reference sequence). The length of the CDR3 is 15 residues. The germline V and J ends were trimmed by 6 bases and 2 bases, with 17 bases remaining between them. CDR3 nucleotide sequence: TGTGCCAGCAGCCCACGGACACCTACGCCCTACGAGCAGTACTTC. Its translation is CASSPRTPTPYEQYF.

This chain connects TRBV7-9 to TRBJ2-7; the D gene is possibly TRBD1 (5 bases). Germline V CDR1 and CDR2: SEHNR, FQNEAQ (reference sequence). The CDR3 extends over 13 amino acids. Trimming cost V 5 bases and J 3 bases, with 11 bases left between them. Here the CDR3 reads CASSPTERYEQYF. The CDR3 DNA sequence: TGTGCCAGCAGCCCGACAGAACGCTACGAGCAGTACTTC.

J is TRBJ2-1 and V is TRBV7-8, with D tentatively TRBD1 or TRBD2 (5 bases each). The CDR3 has 16 residues. The V gene lost 6 bases and the J gene lost 0 bases, with 15 bases spanning the gap. The germline V gene encodes CDR1 SGHVS and CDR2 FQNEAQ. Written as DNA, the CDR3 is TGTGCCAGCAGTTCCCTCTTGGGGGACTCCTACAATGAGCAGTTCTTC. Amino acid sequence: CASSSLLGDSYNEQFF.

This chain links TRBV29-1 with TRBJ1-5, with TRBD1 identical over 10 bases. This CDR3 is 18 amino acids long. Per the germline V gene, CDR1 is SQVTM and CDR2 is ANQGSEA. V lost 3 bases, J lost 2 bases, and 13 bases stayed unmatched. CDR3: CSVDPSLTGGARNQPQHF. The CDR3 DNA follows: TGCAGCGTTGACCCCTCTCTGACAGGGGGCGCGCGCAATCAGCCCCAGCATTTT.

The sample holds one count of this clone. The chain is built from TRBV5-1 and TRBJ2-7; no firm D call. Germline V CDR1 and CDR2: SGHRS, YFSETQ. The CDR3 loop spans 13 amino acids. Between the trimmed V and J ends, which lost 1 base and 0 bases, there was a span of 5 bases. This CDR3 reads CASSLYNSYEQYF. CDR3 coding DNA: TGCGCCAGCAGCTTGTACAACTCCTACGAGCAGTACTTC.

The CDR3 sequence: CASSFRESAYNEQFF. The CDR3 DNA is TGTGCCAGCAGTTTCCGGGAGAGCGCCTACAATGAGCAGTTCTTC. The rearrangement uses TRBV28 and TRBJ2-1; possible D gene TRBD2, 6 bases. Germline lookup yields CDR1 MDHEN and CDR2 SYDVKM. The V and J ends lost 3 bases and 2 bases respectively, with 11 bases between them. This CDR3 is built from 15 residues.

The V gene is TRBV6-1, the J gene TRBJ1-3; no definite D call. Germline-derived CDR1 and CDR2 are MNHNS and SASEGT. Trimming shortened V by 11 bases and J by 7 bases, and 12 bases separated the two germline ends. The CDR3 is 11 residues long. The CDR3 DNA follows: TGTGCCGCAACCATGGGGAACACCATATATTTT. Its translation is CAATMGNTIYF.

The chain has TRBV27 and TRBJ2-7; D uncertain. V lost 8 bases, J lost 6 bases, and 17 bases lay in between. The CDR3 length is 13 residues. Germline-derived CDR1 and CDR2 are MNHEY and SMNVEV (reference sequence). CDR3 region: CASGLRFGGEQYF. CDR3 nucleotides: TGTGCCAGCGGCCTCCGATTTGGCGGCGAGCAGTACTTC.

This clone appeared once. The chain uses TRBV19 and TRBJ2-7; a possible D gene is TRBD2 (7 bases). The germline CDR1 and CDR2 sequences are LNHDA and SQIVND (reference sequence). There are 15 residues in the CDR3. V lost 5 bases to trimming and J lost 2 bases, with 16 bases between them. CDR3 nucleotides: TGTGCCAGTAGTGAACGAGGGGGGGCGCCCTACGAGCAGTACTTC. This codes for CASSERGGAPYEQYF.

The chain uses TRBV9 and TRBJ2-1, with a weak D call TRBD2 (5 bases). The V and J ends lost 0 bases and 6 bases respectively, with 10 bases between them. This CDR3 is built from 14 residues. The V gene's germline CDR1 is SGDLS and CDR2 YYNGEE. DNA for the CDR3: TGTGCCAGCAGCGTAGGTTCTGGACTCAATGAGCAGTTCTTC. Amino acids: CASSVGSGLNEQFF. The variable domain in full, with the rest retrieved from reference TRBV9 and TRBJ2-1, is DSGVTQTPKHLITATGQRVTLRCSPRSGDLSVYWYQQSLDQGLQFLIQYYNGEERAKGNILERFSAQQFPDLHSELNLSSLELGDSALYFCASSVGSGLNEQFFGPGTRLTVL.

V and J are TRBV7-9 and TRBJ1-1; D is unclear. Germline V CDR1 and CDR2: SEHNR, FQNEAQ (reference sequence). The V gene lost 8 bases and the J gene lost 2 bases, with 12 bases spanning the gap. This CDR3 is 13 amino acids long. The CDR3 reads CASRPGVNTEAFF. CDR3 nucleotide sequence: TGTGCCAGCCGCCCCGGGGTTAACACTGAAGCTTTCTTT.

The chain combines TRBV7-8 with TRBJ2-2; D may be TRBD1 (6 bases). CDR3 length equals 17 residues. The germline gives CDR1 SGHVS, CDR2 FQNEAQ. V lost 2 bases and J 3 bases, leaving 16 bases between the germline ends. CDR3 nucleotides: TGTGCCAGCAGCTTATTTATCCGACAGGTGTACACCGGGGAGCTGTTTTTT. Amino acid sequence: CASSLFIRQVYTGELFF.

V gene TRBV27 combines with J gene TRBJ2-7; a possible D gene is TRBD1 (6 bases). Germline V gene sequence: CDR1 MNHEY, CDR2 SMNVEV (reference sequence). Trimming took off 6 bases at V and 4 bases at J, with 16 bases between the two ends. The CDR3 is 14 amino acids. The CDR3 reads CASRYDRSAYEQYF. CDR3 coding DNA: TGTGCCAGCAGATACGACAGGTCGGCATACGAGCAGTACTTC.

V usage is TRBV9 and J usage is TRBJ1-1, with D maybe TRBD1 (6 bases). V was pared by 3 bases and J by 6 bases, with 12 bases between. Germline assignment: CDR1 SGDLS and CDR2 YYNGEE. The CDR3 consists of 13 residues. The CDR3 protein is CASSATGSAEAFF. CDR3 coding DNA: TGTGCCAGCAGCGCAACAGGGAGCGCTGAAGCTTTCTTT.

This clone showed up just once. This chain uses TRBV9 with TRBJ1-2; a weak D match, TRBD1 (5 bases). This CDR3 region has 16 residues. Germline V gene sequence: CDR1 SGDLS, CDR2 YYNGEE. Trimming took 0 bases from V and 2 from J, leaving 14 bases between them. CDR3 amino acids: CASSVAGGAVNYGYTF. The CDR3 DNA sequence: TGTGCCAGCAGCGTAGCTGGTGGGGCGGTAAACTATGGCTACACCTTC.

This sequence joins TRBV6-1 and TRBJ2-3, with D hard to call. CDR1 and CDR2 from the germline V gene are MNHNS and SASEGT. The V and J ends lost 0 bases and 3 bases respectively, with 10 bases between them. CDR3 length equals 15 residues. CDR3 sequence (DNA): TGTGCCAGCAGTGAAGCCATGGGGTGGACAGATACGCAGTATTTT. It is translated as CASSEAMGWTDTQYF.